These 10 T cell receptor beta chains were all obtained from the same sample, sequenced in a study of beta chain features in type 1 diabetes. The whole isolated RNA underwent reverse transcription, so sequencing captured expressed TCRB transcripts. Libraries were prepared by immunoSEQ multiplex PCR; TCRdb keeps only in-frame clonotypes and omits some of them. The sample has about 320,000 clones, 14% seen once; the top ten hold 6.7%. Sequenced material: central memory CD4+ T cells from blood. The receptors come from a young man in good health.

This chain connects TRBV19 to TRBJ2-5; D is perhaps TRBD1 or TRBD2 (5 bases each). The V gene lost 3 bases and the J gene lost 4 bases, with 15 bases spanning the gap. Germline CDR1 and CDR2: LNHDA and SQIVND (reference sequence). The CDR3 consists of 15 residues. CDR3 coding DNA: TGTGCCAGTAGTATGGGACCTACCTCCTCAGAGACCCAGTACTTC. Translated: CASSMGPTSSETQYF. Using reference TRBV19 and TRBJ2-5 for the parts outside the CDR3, the full variable domain is DGGITQSPKYLFRKEGQNVTLSCEQNLNHDAMYWYRQDPGQGLRLIYYSQIVNDFQKGDIAEGYSVSREKKESFPLTVTSAQKNPTAFYLCASSMGPTSSETQYFGPGTRLLVL.

This clone was recorded a few times. V is TRBV10-3 and J is TRBJ2-5; 8 positions agree with TRBD2. Germline trimming cut 8 bases from V and 5 bases from J; bases unmatched to any gene: 10. Germline-derived CDR1 and CDR2 are ENHRY and SYGVKD. The CDR3 sequence is 14 residues long. CDR3 DNA sequence: TGTGCCATCGCTGTGGGCGGGGGGTCGGAGACCCAGTACTTC. Amino acids: CAIAVGGGSETQYF.

The chain recombines TRBV7-9 with TRBJ2-1; 11 bases match TRBD2. The germline V gene has CDR1 SEHNR and CDR2 FQNEAQ (reference sequence). There are 17 residues in the CDR3. J lost 0 bases, V lost 6 bases, and 7 bases had no gene match. CDR3 sequence: CASSSSGRSSSYNEQFF. DNA of the CDR3: TGTGCCAGCAGTTCTAGCGGGAGGTCGAGCTCCTACAATGAGCAGTTCTTC.

The CDR3 DNA is TGTGCCAGCAGCTTCGATCGGGAGCCCCAGCATTTT. Amino acid sequence: CASSFDREPQHF. The chain is built from TRBV5-6 and TRBJ1-5; D not resolved. V lost 2 bases to trimming and J lost 8 bases, with 8 bases between them. CDR1 and CDR2 from the germline V gene are SGHDT and YYEEEE. The CDR3 extends over 12 amino acids.

Notes on this clone: Within the sample, other DNA sequences also encode this same CDR3. This chain uses TRBV15 with TRBJ2-2; D uncertain. Per the germline V gene, CDR1 is LNHNV and CDR2 is YYDKDF (reference sequence). Trimming stripped 0 bases from V and 5 bases from J, with 7 bases between. This CDR3 comprises 14 residues. The CDR3 DNA reads as TGTGCCACCAGCAGAGATAAGGGTACCGGGGAGCTGTTTTTT. Amino acids: CATSRDKGTGELFF.

The chain carries TRBV28 and TRBJ1-2, with D maybe TRBD1 (6 bases). V gave up 3 bases and J gave up 7 bases, with 12 bases separating them. The CDR3 spans 13 residues. Looked up from germline, CDR1 is MDHEN and CDR2 is SYDVKM. The CDR3 sequence: CASSLGRGAGYTF. CDR3 DNA sequence: TGTGCCAGCAGTTTGGGCAGGGGAGCTGGCTACACCTTC.

The chain has TRBV5-1 and TRBJ1-1; no clear D. The CDR3 totals 14 residues. Germline-derived CDR1 and CDR2 are SGHRS and YFSETQ. The V end lost 0 bases, the J end lost 1 base, and 7 bases lay between the germline ends. In DNA form, the CDR3 reads TGCGCCAGCAGCTTGGATGCAGGGAACACTGAAGCTTTCTTT. Protein sequence: CASSLDAGNTEAFF. The full variable domain, its missing parts supplied by reference TRBV5-1 and TRBJ1-1, is KAGVTQTPRYLIKTRGQQVTLSCSPISGHRSVSWYQQTPGQGLQFLFEYFSETQRNKGNFPGRFSGRQFSNSRSEMNVSTLELGDSALYLCASSLDAGNTEAFFGQGTRLTVV.

This clone was seen only a few times. The rearrangement joins TRBV11-3 to TRBJ2-5, with D tentatively TRBD1 or TRBD2 (6 bases each). Trimming left V 6 bases short and J 5 bases short, with 13 bases between. Germline-derived CDR1 and CDR2 are SGHNT and YENEEA. The CDR3 has 13 amino acids. Here the CDR3 DNA reads TGTGCCAGCAGTCGGGGGCCTGGGGAGACCCAGTACTTC. Translated, it gives CASSRGPGETQYF.

The rearrangement joins TRBV19 to TRBJ2-4, with D possibly TRBD1 on 5 matching bases. This CDR3 has 15 residues. Germline CDR1 and CDR2: LNHDA and SQIVND (reference sequence). V lost 3 bases and J 3 bases, leaving 12 bases between the germline ends. CDR3 amino acids: CASSIRTRFKNIQYF. CDR3 nucleotide sequence: TGTGCCAGTAGTATTAGGACACGGTTCAAAAACATTCAGTACTTC.

The rearrangement links TRBV6-5 to TRBJ2-5; 7 nucleotides match TRBD2. J lost 0 bases, V lost 6 bases, and 7 bases had no gene match. The germline V gene has CDR1 MNHEY and CDR2 SVGAGI. The CDR3 extends over 15 amino acids. CDR3 in DNA: TGTGCCAGCAGGATGACTAGCCGGTACCAAGAGACCCAGTACTTC. Protein: CASRMTSRYQETQYF.